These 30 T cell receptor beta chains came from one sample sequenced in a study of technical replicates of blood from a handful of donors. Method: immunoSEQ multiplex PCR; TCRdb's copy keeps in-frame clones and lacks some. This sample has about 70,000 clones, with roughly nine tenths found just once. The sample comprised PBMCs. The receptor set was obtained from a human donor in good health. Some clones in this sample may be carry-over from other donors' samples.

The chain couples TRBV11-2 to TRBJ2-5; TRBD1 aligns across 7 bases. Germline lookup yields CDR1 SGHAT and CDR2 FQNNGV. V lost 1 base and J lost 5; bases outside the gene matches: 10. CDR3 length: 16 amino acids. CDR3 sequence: CASSLGTGARQETQYF. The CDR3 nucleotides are TGTGCCAGCAGCTTAGGAACAGGGGCTAGGCAGGAGACCCAGTACTTC.

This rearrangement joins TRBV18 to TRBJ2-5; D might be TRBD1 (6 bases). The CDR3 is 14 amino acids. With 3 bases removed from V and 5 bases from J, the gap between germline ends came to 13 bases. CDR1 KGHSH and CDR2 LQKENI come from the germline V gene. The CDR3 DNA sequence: TGTGCCAGCTCACCTCAACAGGGTAGGGAGACCCAGTACTTC. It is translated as CASSPQQGRETQYF.

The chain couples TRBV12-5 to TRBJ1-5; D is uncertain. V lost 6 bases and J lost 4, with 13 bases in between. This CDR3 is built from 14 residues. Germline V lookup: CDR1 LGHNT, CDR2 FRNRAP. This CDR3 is CASGLGPLNQPQHF. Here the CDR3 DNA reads TGTGCTAGTGGCCTGGGCCCATTAAATCAGCCCCAGCATTTT.

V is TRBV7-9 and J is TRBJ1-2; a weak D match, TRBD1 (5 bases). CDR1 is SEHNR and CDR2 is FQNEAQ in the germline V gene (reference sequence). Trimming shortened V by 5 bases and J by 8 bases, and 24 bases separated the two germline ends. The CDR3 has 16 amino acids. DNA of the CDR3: TGTGCCAGCAGCGGCGAACTCACAGGCACCTGGGGCGGCTACACCTTC. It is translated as CASSGELTGTWGGYTF.

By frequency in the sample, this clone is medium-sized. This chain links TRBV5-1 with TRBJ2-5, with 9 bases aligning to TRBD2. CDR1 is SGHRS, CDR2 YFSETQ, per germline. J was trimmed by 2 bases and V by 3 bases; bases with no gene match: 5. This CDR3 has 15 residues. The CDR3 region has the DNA TGCGCCAGCAGCTACTACAGCGGGGGGCAAGAGACCCAGTACTTC. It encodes CASSYYSGGQETQYF.

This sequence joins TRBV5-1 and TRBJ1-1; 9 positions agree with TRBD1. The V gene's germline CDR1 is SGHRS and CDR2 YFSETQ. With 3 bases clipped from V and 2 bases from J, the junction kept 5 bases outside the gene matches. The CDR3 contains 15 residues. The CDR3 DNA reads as TGCGCCAGCAGCTCATGGACAGGGGTCAACACTGAAGCTTTCTTT. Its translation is CASSSWTGVNTEAFF.

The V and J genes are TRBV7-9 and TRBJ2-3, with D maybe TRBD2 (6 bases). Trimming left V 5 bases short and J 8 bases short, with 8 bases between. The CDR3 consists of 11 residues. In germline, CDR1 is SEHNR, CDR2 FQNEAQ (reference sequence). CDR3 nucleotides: TGTGCCAGCAGCCTGGAGGGTACGCAGTATTTT. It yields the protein CASSLEGTQYF. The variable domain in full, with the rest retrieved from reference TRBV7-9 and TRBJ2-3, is DTGVSQNPRHKITKRGQNVTFRCDPISEHNRLYWYRQTLGQGPEFLTYFQNEAQLEKSRLLSDRFSAERPKGSFSTLEIQRTEQGDSAMYLCASSLEGTQYFGPGTRLTVL.

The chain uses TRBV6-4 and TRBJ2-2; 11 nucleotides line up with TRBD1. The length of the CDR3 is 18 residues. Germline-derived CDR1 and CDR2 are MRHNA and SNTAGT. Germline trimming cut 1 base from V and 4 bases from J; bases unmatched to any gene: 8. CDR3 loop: CASSDLYSGTGGTGELFF. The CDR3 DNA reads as TGTGCCAGCAGTGACTTATACTCCGGGACAGGGGGCACCGGGGAGCTGTTTTTT.

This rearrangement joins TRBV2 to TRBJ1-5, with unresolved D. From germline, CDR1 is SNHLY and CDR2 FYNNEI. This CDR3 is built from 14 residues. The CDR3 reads CATRGDVVNQPQHF. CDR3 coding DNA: TGTGCTACCCGAGGAGACGTTGTTAATCAGCCCCAGCATTTT.

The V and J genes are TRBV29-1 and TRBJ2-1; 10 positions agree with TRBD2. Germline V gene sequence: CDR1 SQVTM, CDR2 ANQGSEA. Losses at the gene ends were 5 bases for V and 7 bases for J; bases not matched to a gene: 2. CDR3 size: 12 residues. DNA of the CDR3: TGCAGCGTTAGCGGGGGGGGAAATGAGCAGTTCTTC. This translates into CSVSGGGNEQFF.

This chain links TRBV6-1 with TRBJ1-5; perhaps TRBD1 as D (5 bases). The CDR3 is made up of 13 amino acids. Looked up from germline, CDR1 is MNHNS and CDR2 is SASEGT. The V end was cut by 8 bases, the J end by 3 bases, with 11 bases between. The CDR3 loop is CASLQGNNQPQHF. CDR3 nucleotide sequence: TGTGCCAGCCTCCAGGGAAACAATCAGCCCCAGCATTTT.

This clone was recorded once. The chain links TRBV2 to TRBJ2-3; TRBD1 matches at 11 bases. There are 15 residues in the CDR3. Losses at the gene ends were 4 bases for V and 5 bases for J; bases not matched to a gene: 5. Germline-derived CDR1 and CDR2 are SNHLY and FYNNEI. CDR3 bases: TGTGCCAGCAGTGGAAGGACAGGGGGCCTAGATACGCAGTATTTT. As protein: CASSGRTGGLDTQYF.

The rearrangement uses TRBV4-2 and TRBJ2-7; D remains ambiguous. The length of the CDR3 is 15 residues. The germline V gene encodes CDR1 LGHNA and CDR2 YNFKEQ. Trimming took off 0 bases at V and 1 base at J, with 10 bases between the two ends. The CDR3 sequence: CASSQEPSTSYEQYF. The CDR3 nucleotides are TGTGCCAGCAGCCAAGAGCCCTCAACATCCTACGAGCAGTACTTC.

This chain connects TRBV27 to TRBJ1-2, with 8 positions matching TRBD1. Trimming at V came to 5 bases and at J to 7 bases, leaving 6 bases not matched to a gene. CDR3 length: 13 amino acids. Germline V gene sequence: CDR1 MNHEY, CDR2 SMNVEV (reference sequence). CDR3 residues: CASSARTGIGYTF. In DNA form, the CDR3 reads TGTGCCAGCAGTGCGAGGACAGGGATTGGCTACACCTTC.

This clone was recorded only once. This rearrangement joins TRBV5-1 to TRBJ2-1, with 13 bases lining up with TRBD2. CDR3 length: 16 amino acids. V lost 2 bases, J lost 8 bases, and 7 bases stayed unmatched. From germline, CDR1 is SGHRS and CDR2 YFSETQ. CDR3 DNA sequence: TGCGCCAGCAGCTTAGGACTAGCGGGAGAATTGGATGAGCAGTTCTTC. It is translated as CASSLGLAGELDEQFF.

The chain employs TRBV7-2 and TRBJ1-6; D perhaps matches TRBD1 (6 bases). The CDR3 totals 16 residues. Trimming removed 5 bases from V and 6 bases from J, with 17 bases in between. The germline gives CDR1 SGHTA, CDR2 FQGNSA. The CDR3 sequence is CASSPEQGTGNSPLHF. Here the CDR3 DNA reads TGTGCCAGCAGCCCAGAACAGGGCACCGGTAATTCACCCCTCCACTTT.

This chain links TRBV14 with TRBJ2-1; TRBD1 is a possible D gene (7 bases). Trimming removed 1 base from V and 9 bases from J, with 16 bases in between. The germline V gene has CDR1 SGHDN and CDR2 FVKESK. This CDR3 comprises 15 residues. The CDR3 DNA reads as TGTGCCAGCAGCCAAGGGTGGAGGGGGCCGGGTGAGCAGTTCTTC. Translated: CASSQGWRGPGEQFF. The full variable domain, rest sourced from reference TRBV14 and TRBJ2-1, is EAGVTQFPSHSVIEKGQTVTLRCDPISGHDNLYWYRRVMGKEIKFLLHFVKESKQDESGMPNNRFLAERTGGTYSTLKVQPAELEDSGVYFCASSQGWRGPGEQFFGPGTRLTVL.

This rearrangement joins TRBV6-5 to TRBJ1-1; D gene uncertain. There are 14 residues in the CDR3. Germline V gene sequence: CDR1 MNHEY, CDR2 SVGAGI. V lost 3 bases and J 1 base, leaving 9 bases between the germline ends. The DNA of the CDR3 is TGTGCCAGCAGTTATGACTCCACGAACACTGAAGCTTTCTTT. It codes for CASSYDSTNTEAFF.

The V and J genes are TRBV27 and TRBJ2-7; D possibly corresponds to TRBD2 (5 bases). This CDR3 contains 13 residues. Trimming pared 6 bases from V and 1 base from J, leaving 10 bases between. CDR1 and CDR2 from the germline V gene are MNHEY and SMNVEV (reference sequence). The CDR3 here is CASSSGLSYEQYF. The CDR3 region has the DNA TGTGCCAGCAGCTCAGGACTGTCCTACGAGCAGTACTTC.

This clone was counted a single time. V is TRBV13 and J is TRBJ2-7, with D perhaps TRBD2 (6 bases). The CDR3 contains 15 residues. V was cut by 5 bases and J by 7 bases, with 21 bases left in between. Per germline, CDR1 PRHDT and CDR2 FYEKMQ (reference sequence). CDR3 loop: CASSIGTGPYTEQYF. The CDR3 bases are TGTGCCAGCAGCATCGGGACTGGTCCGTACACGGAGCAGTACTTC.

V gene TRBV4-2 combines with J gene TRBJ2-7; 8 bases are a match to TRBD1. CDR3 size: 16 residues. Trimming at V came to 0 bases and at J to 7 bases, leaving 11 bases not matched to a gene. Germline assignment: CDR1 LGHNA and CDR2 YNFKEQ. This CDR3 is CASSQETGVGLREQYF. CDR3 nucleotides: TGTGCCAGCAGCCAAGAGACAGGGGTAGGTCTACGGGAGCAGTACTTC.

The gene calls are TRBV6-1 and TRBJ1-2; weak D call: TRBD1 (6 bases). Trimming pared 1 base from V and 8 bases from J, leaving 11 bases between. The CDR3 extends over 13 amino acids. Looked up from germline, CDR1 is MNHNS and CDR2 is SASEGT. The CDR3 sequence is CASSEVGGSGYTF. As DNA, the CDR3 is TGTGCCAGCAGTGAAGTTGGGGGCTCCGGCTACACCTTC.

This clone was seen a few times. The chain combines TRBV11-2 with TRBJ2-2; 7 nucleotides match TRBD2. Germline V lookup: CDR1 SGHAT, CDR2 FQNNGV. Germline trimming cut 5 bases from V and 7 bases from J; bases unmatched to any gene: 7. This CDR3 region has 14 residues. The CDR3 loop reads CASSARGTGGELFF. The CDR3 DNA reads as TGTGCCAGCAGCGCGCGGGGGACTGGCGGGGAGCTGTTTTTT.

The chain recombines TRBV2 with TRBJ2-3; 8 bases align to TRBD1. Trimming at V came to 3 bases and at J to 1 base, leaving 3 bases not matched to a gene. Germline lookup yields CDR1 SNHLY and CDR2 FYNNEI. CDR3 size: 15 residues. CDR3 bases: TGTGCCAGCAGTGATGGCAGGGGGCGCACAGATACGCAGTATTTT. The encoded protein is CASSDGRGRTDTQYF.

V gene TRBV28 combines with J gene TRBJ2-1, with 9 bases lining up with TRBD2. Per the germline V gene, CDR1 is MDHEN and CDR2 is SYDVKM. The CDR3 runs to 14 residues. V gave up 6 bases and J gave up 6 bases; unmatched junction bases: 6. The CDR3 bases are TGTGCCAGCAGGTTCTGGCGGGGGGGCAATGAGCAGTTCTTC. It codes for CASRFWRGGNEQFF.

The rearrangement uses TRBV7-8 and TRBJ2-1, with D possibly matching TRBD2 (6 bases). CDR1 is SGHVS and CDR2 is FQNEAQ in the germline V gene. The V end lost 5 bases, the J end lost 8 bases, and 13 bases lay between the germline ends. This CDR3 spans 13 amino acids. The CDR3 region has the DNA TGTGCCAGCAGCCCCCGGGACTTCGATGAGCAGTTCTTC. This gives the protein CASSPRDFDEQFF.

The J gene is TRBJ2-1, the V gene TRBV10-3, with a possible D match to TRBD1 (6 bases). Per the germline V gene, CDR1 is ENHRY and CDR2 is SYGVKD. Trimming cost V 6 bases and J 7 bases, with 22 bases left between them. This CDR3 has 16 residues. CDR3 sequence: CAISRDKYSRVNEQFF. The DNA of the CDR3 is TGTGCCATCAGCCGGGACAAATACTCGAGGGTAAATGAGCAGTTCTTC.

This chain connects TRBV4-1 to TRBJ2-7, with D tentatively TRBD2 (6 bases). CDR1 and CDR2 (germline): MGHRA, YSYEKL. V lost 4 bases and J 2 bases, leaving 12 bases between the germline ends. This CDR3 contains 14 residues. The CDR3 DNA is TGCGCCAGCAGCCCCGGGACTGCAGCCTACGAGCAGTACTTC. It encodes CASSPGTAAYEQYF.

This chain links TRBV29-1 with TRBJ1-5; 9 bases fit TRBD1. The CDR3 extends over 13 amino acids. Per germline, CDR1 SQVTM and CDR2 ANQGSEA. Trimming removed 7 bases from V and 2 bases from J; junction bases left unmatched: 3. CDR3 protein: CSARTGGNQPQHF. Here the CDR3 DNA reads TGCAGCGCGCGGACAGGGGGCAATCAGCCCCAGCATTTT.

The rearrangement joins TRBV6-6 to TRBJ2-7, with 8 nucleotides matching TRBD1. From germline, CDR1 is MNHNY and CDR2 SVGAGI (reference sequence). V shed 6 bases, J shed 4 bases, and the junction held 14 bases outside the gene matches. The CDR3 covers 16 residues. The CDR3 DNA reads TGTGCCAGCAGCCCTAGACAGGGGCCTCCATTTTACGAGCAGTACTTC. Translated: CASSPRQGPPFYEQYF.